Included here is one TCR beta chain sequence, with context. This entry belongs to a study of blood T cell repertoires in COVID-19. As for the study in general: Samples taken during acute and convalescent COVID-19 were collected in the United States, Italy and Spain. In each case, the material was cDNA or gDNA derived from T cells, B-cell-depleted T cells, or PBMCs.

Per the study methods: Nucleated cell counts were estimated from reference gene primer amplification. Measured with immunoSEQ multiplex PCR; TCRdb has only the in-frame clones, and not every one. The V and J calls and clone size are taken from that table; D and trimming were inferred from the DNA. Here the sample spans approximately 230,000 clones, less than 85% being singletons. The receptor was isolated from an elderly woman with active or convalescent COVID-19. Sample: peripheral blood.

The CDR3 spells CASIPRDRGTEAFF. The CDR3 DNA is TGTGCCAGCATCCCCCGGGACAGGGGCACTGAAGCTTTCTTT. The chain recombines TRBV6-5 with TRBJ1-1; TRBD1 aligns across 10 bases. Per the germline V gene, CDR1 is MNHEY and CDR2 is SVGAGI. CDR3 size: 14 residues. J was trimmed by 4 bases and V by 7 bases; bases with no gene match: 6.